The sequence of this T cell receptor (beta chain) was determined in a study of blood T cell repertoires in COVID-19. This clone was seen a handful of times. Some clones are missing from TCRdb's copy, which holds only in-frame ones; the method was immunoSEQ multiplex PCR. The sample contains a few hundred thousand clones, about nine tenths of which appear only once. After removal of 0 bases from V and 5 bases from J, the junction contained 3 bases not matched to a gene. Looked up from germline, CDR1 is SGDLS and CDR2 is YYNGEE. The CDR3 length is 15 residues. The rearrangement joins TRBV9 to TRBJ2-1, with TRBD2 identical over 9 bases. Sequencing used peripheral blood. The sequence was obtained from a woman aged 25 to 39 with active or convalescent COVID-19. The CDR3 DNA follows: TGTGCCAGCAGCGTAGGGGGACTAGCTAACAATGAGCAGTTCTTC. It yields the protein CASSVGGLANNEQFF.